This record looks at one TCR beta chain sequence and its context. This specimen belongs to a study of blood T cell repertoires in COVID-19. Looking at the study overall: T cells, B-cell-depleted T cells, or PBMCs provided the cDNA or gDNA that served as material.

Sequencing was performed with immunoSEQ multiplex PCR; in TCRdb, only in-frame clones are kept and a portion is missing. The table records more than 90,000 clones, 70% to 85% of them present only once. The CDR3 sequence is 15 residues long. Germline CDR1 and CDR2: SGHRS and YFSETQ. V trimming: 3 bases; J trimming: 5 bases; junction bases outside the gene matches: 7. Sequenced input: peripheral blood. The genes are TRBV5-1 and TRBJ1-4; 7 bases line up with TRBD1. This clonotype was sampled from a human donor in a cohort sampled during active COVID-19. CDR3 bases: TGCGCCAGCAGCTGGAGGACAGGAGGGAATGAAAAACTGTTTTTT. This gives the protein CASSWRTGGNEKLFF.